This T cell receptor beta chain was identified during a study of cytomegalovirus exposure and HLA in healthy donors. Study details: Per a later analysis, the approximately 600 first-cohort and fewer than 150 validation repertoires shared one platform. Findings of the study overall: The classifier, whose performance was assessed in both the original and validation cohorts, reportedly diagnosed cytomegalovirus status with high specificity and sensitivity. Rare sequences made up most TCRs, while some public TCRs were found in many donors.

Of note for this clone: Its antigen is as yet unknown.

Germline CDR1 is WSHSY and CDR2 is SAAADI. J lost 5 bases, V lost 3 bases, and 15 bases had no gene match. CDR3 length equals 17 residues. Data came from immunoSEQ multiplex PCR; TCRdb stores just in-frame clones and leaves some out. The sample lists some 350,000 clones; about nine tenths were seen once. The TCR sequence derives from a woman younger than 45 in good health and CMV-seropositive. Sequenced: PBMCs. The rearrangement uses TRBV10-2 and TRBJ2-7, with 8 bases aligning to TRBD2. This CDR3 reads CASSDSGAGGRSHEQYF. For the CDR3, the DNA is TGCGCCAGCAGTGATAGTGGGGCGGGGGGACGATCTCACGAGCAGTACTTC.